Below are 22 T cell receptor beta chains sequenced from a single sample in a study of cytomegalovirus exposure and HLA in healthy donors. The primer mix had 60 Vbeta and 13 Jbeta primers. Sequenced by immunoSEQ multiplex PCR; TCRdb stores in-frame clones only, minus some. The table includes under 150,000 clones, around 76% detected once. Sequenced material: PBMCs. These receptors originate from a man between 18 and 35 years old in good health and CMV-seronegative.

This clone came up once. J is TRBJ1-2 and V is TRBV6-1; 9 nucleotides align to TRBD1. Germline trimming cut 3 bases from V and 8 bases from J; bases unmatched to any gene: 13. Germline-derived CDR1 and CDR2 are MNHNS and SASEGT. This CDR3 region has 16 residues. Written as DNA, the CDR3 is TGTGCCAGCAGTGAGGAACCGCCGGGACAGGGTCCCGGCTACACCTTC. It translates to CASSEEPPGQGPGYTF.

This chain connects TRBV14 to TRBJ2-1, with D hard to call. The V end lost 4 bases, the J end lost 0 bases, and 7 bases lay between the germline ends. Germline V lookup: CDR1 SGHDN, CDR2 FVKESK. The CDR3 loop spans 14 amino acids. Here the CDR3 DNA reads TGTGCCAGCAGCCCCGGGTCCTCCTACAATGAGCAGTTCTTC. Translating it yields CASSPGSSYNEQFF.

This chain joins TRBV4-2 and TRBJ1-2; TRBD1 matches at 7 bases. CDR1 is LGHNA, CDR2 YNFKEQ, per germline. The CDR3 totals 15 residues. V dropped 0 bases and J dropped 2; count of bases not matched to a gene: 3. This chain's CDR3 is CASSQDAQGNYGYTF. The CDR3 DNA reads as TGTGCCAGCAGCCAAGACGCACAGGGGAACTATGGCTACACCTTC.

The chain couples TRBV7-9 to TRBJ2-2; D might be TRBD1 (7 bases). This CDR3 contains 18 residues. Trimming removed 5 bases at V and 4 bases at J, with 23 bases between. CDR1 and CDR2 from the germline V gene are SEHNR and FQNEAQ (reference sequence). The CDR3 DNA sequence: TGTGCCAGCAGCGAGAACGAAGGGCAGGGGGGTCGCACCGGGGAGCTGTTTTTT. Protein product: CASSENEGQGGRTGELFF.

This clone was picked up a small number of times. This chain joins TRBV19 and TRBJ2-4; 11 nucleotides match TRBD1. The V gene end was trimmed by 3 bases and the J gene end by 3 bases; junction bases not matched to a gene: 4. Per germline, CDR1 LNHDA and CDR2 SQIVND (reference sequence). This CDR3 comprises 16 residues. CDR3 DNA sequence: TGTGCCAGTAGTATTGGGACAGGGGGTGTCAAAAACATTCAGTACTTC. It encodes CASSIGTGGVKNIQYF.

This chain uses TRBV6-5 with TRBJ1-2; 10 nucleotides line up with TRBD1. CDR1 is MNHEY and CDR2 is SVGAGI in the germline V gene. The ends lost 0 bases at V and 4 bases at J; junction bases unmatched: 2. This CDR3 has 15 residues. The CDR3 coding sequence is TGTGCCAGCAGTTACTCGACAGGGGGCGGCTATGGCTACACCTTC. Translation gives CASSYSTGGGYGYTF.

The CDR3 region is CASSLTSGGASSPLHF. In nucleotides, the CDR3 is TGCGCCAGCAGCCTAACGTCAGGGGGCGCGAGTTCACCCCTCCACTTT. This sequence joins TRBV4-1 and TRBJ1-6; the match to TRBD1 covers 8 bases. Looked up from germline, CDR1 is MGHRA and CDR2 is YSYEKL. This CDR3 contains 16 residues. Losses at the gene ends were 4 bases for V and 9 bases for J; bases not matched to a gene: 11.

The DNA for the CDR3 is TGTGCCAGCAGCGTTACAGGGGATGGCTACACCTTC. Residues: CASSVTGDGYTF. This chain connects TRBV7-3 to TRBJ1-2; 7 positions match TRBD1. Unmatched junction bases numbered 3, after V lost 5 bases and J lost 6 bases. There are 12 residues in the CDR3. The germline V gene encodes CDR1 SGHTA and CDR2 FQGTGA.

The chain recombines TRBV7-2 with TRBJ2-2, with TRBD1 as a possible D gene (6 bases). The DNA end lines up better with TRBJ1-3; the J call may be wrong. Germline V lookup: CDR1 SGHTA, CDR2 FQGNSA. The CDR3 is 15 amino acids. The DNA for the CDR3 is TGTGCCAGCAGCACAATGGGGGGGCGCGGAAACACCATATATTTT. Its translation is CASSTMGGRGNTIYF.

The chain recombines TRBV19 with TRBJ2-2; 11 bases line up with TRBD1. The CDR3 covers 15 residues. Germline V gene lookup returns CDR1 LNHDA and CDR2 SQIVND (reference sequence). V was clipped by 5 bases and J by 6 bases; unmatched bases: 5. CDR3 nucleotide sequence: TGTGCCAGTAGTGCCGGGACAGGGGGGGCCGGGGAGCTGTTTTTT. The encoded protein is CASSAGTGGAGELFF.

The genes are TRBV9 and TRBJ2-1, with D possibly TRBD2 on 6 matching bases. V was cut by 0 bases and J by 8 bases, with 12 bases left in between. The CDR3 is 14 residues long. From germline, CDR1 is SGDLS and CDR2 YYNGEE. CDR3 protein: CASSVGPGVHEQFF. As DNA, the CDR3 is TGTGCCAGCAGCGTAGGGCCGGGGGTGCATGAGCAGTTCTTC.

This clone was counted a few times. The chain carries TRBV28 and TRBJ2-7, with D perhaps matching TRBD1 (5 bases). Germline V gives CDR1 MDHEN, CDR2 SYDVKM. The length of the CDR3 is 15 residues. V lost 6 bases and J lost 1, with 16 bases in between. The CDR3 region is CASRSNQGLSYEQYF. The DNA of the CDR3 is TGTGCCAGCAGGTCTAACCAGGGTTTATCCTACGAGCAGTACTTC.

The chain is built from TRBV6-1 and TRBJ1-2; 8 bases agree with TRBD1. V shed 4 bases and J 1 base; nucleotides not matched to a gene: 5. Germline CDR1 MNHNS, CDR2 SASEGT. The CDR3 totals 15 residues. In DNA form, the CDR3 reads TGTGCCAGCAGTGCCTCAGGGGGCATTAACTATGGCTACACCTTC. Protein product: CASSASGGINYGYTF.

The rearrangement links TRBV27 to TRBJ1-5; D gene unclear. The CDR3 spans 10 residues. Trimming stripped 8 bases from V and 9 bases from J, with 8 bases between. Germline V CDR1 and CDR2: MNHEY, SMNVEV (reference sequence). For the CDR3, the DNA is TGTGCCAGCGGCCATTGGCCCCAGCATTTT. The encoded protein is CASGHWPQHF.

The V gene is TRBV4-2, the J gene TRBJ2-1, with TRBD2 identical over 11 bases. The CDR3 runs 17 residues. Germline trimming cut 2 bases from V and 4 bases from J; bases unmatched to any gene: 7. The germline gives CDR1 LGHNA, CDR2 YNFKEQ. In DNA, the CDR3 is TGTGCCAGCAGCCAAAAGGAGGGACTAGCGGAGTACAATGAGCAGTTCTTC. Translated, it gives CASSQKEGLAEYNEQFF.

The count of this clone is one. The chain carries TRBV11-3 and TRBJ1-2; 7 bases line up with TRBD1. The V gene end was trimmed by 6 bases and the J gene end by 7 bases; junction bases not matched to a gene: 20. The germline CDR1 and CDR2 sequences are SGHNT and YENEEA. CDR3 length: 17 amino acids. Written as DNA, the CDR3 is TGTGCCAGCAGTTTAAAACGGCGTGACAGGGCTGGTTGTGGCTACACCTTC. This codes for CASSLKRRDRAGCGYTF.

The chain joins TRBV30 to TRBJ2-7, with TRBD1 as a possible D gene (6 bases). Germline V gene sequence: CDR1 GTSNPN, CDR2 SVGIG (reference sequence). Trimming shortened V by 7 bases and J by 7 bases, and 26 bases separated the two germline ends. The length of the CDR3 is 15 residues. The chain's CDR3 is CAFEAPTRRTGEQYF. CDR3 nucleotide sequence: TGTGCCTTCGAAGCCCCTACACGACGTACAGGGGAGCAGTACTTC.

V is TRBV5-1 and J is TRBJ2-3; possible D gene TRBD2, 7 bases. V lost 4 bases, J lost 5 bases, and 17 bases lay in between. CDR3 length: 15 residues. The germline V gene encodes CDR1 SGHRS and CDR2 YFSETQ. The DNA for the CDR3 is TGCGCCAGCAGCGGAGGGAGGGGGGCCGGAGATACGCAGTATTTT. Protein sequence: CASSGGRGAGDTQYF.

The chain is built from TRBV6-1 and TRBJ1-1; D is unresolved. The germline V gene has CDR1 MNHNS and CDR2 SASEGT. Trimming took off 6 bases at V and 6 bases at J, with 11 bases between the two ends. CDR3 length: 12 residues. The CDR3 bases are TGTGCCAGCAGCACACCTGACTCTGAAGCTTTCTTT. It codes for CASSTPDSEAFF.

The chain recombines TRBV11-3 with TRBJ1-1; TRBD1 is a possible D gene (5 bases). Germline V gene lookup returns CDR1 SGHNT and CDR2 YENEEA. The germline V and J ends were trimmed by 3 bases and 3 bases, with 14 bases remaining between them. CDR3 length: 15 residues. The CDR3 region is CASSFSGTGDTEAFF. The CDR3 region has the DNA TGTGCCAGCAGCTTCTCCGGGACGGGGGACACTGAAGCTTTCTTT.

The rearrangement links TRBV28 to TRBJ2-3; D may be TRBD2 (5 bases). V was trimmed by 7 bases and J by 5 bases, leaving 10 bases between them. The CDR3 is 12 amino acids. Per germline, CDR1 MDHEN and CDR2 SYDVKM. CDR3 sequence reads: CASTATRDTQYF. CDR3 DNA: TGTGCCAGCACCGCAACTAGAGATACGCAGTATTTT.

The chain employs TRBV7-2 and TRBJ2-7; 10 bases fit TRBD2. CDR1 is SGHTA and CDR2 is FQGNSA in the germline V gene. This CDR3 comprises 15 residues. After removal of 3 bases from V and 4 bases from J, the junction contained 6 bases not matched to a gene. DNA of the CDR3: TGTGCCAGCAGCTTGCGGACTAGCGGTTCATACGAGCAGTACTTC. Translation: CASSLRTSGSYEQYF.